These 2 T cell receptor beta chains share one sample of origin, sequenced in a study of cytomegalovirus exposure and HLA in healthy donors. Use of 60 Vbeta and 13 Jbeta primers characterized the PCR. Generated by immunoSEQ multiplex PCR, the TCRdb table keeps only in-frame clones and is missing some. The sample gives approximately 220,000 clones, around 76% of which show up once; 0.55% to 0.75% is in the top ten. The specimen was PBMCs. Receptors were obtained from a man between 18 and 35 years old in good health and CMV-seronegative.

V usage is TRBV5-1 and J usage is TRBJ2-7, with TRBD2 as a possible D gene (5 bases). V dropped 4 bases and J dropped 6 bases, with 11 bases sitting between them. The CDR3 has 12 residues. CDR1 and CDR2 from the germline V gene are SGHRS and YFSETQ. CDR3 sequence reads: CASSPDFGEQYF. CDR3 coding DNA: TGCGCCAGCAGCCCGGACTTTGGCGAGCAGTACTTC.

Only one count was recorded for this clone. The J gene is TRBJ2-1, the V gene TRBV20-1, with TRBD1 as a possible D gene (5 bases). From germline, CDR1 is DFQATT and CDR2 SNEGSKA (reference sequence). The CDR3 runs 11 residues. V was clipped by 8 bases and J by 4 bases, with 9 bases between them. The DNA for the CDR3 is TGCAGTACCAAGGGGTACAATGAGCAGTTCTTC. Encoded protein: CSTKGYNEQFF.